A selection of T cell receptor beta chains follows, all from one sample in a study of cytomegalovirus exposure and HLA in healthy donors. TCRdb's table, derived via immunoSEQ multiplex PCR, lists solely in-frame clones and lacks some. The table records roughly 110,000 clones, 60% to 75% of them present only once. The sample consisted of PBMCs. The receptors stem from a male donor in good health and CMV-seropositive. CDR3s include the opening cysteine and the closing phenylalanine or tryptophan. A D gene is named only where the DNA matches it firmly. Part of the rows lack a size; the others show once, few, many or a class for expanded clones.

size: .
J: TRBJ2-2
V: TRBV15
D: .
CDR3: CATTKNTGELFF
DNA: TGTGCCACCACCAAGAACACCGGGGAGCTGTTTTTT

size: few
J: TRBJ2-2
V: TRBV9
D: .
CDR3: CASSVLEGGSNTGELFF
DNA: TGTGCCAGCAGCGTACTCGAGGGGGGGTCGAACACCGGGGAGCTGTTTTTT

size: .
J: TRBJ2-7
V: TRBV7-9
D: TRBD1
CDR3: CASSHRGNPYEQYF
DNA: TGTGCCAGCAGCCACAGGGGAAATCCCTACGAGCAGTACTTC

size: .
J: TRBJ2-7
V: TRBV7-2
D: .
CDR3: CASSNRFEQYF
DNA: TGTGCCAGCAGCAACCGGTTCGAGCAGTACTTC

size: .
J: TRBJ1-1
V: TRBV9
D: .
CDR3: CASSVGWGSTEAFF
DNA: TGTGCCAGCAGCGTAGGGTGGGGCTCCACTGAAGCTTTCTTT

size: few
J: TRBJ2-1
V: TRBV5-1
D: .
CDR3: CASSLVQSANNEQFF
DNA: TGCGCCAGCAGCTTAGTGCAGTCCGCCAACAATGAGCAGTTCTTC

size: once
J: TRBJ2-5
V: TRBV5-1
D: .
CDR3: CASSQGTVQETQYF
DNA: TGCGCCAGCAGCCAGGGGACGGTACAAGAGACCCAGTACTTC

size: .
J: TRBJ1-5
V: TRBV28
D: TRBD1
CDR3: CASSSRDRLVKSNQPQHF
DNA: TGTGCCAGCAGTTCCCGGGACAGGCTCGTAAAAAGCAATCAGCCCCAGCATTTT

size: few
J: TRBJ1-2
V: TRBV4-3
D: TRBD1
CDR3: CASSLGTETGQGYTF
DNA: TGCGCCAGCAGCCTGGGGACGGAGACAGGGCAGGGCTACACCTTC

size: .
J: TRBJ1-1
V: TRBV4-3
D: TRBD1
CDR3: CASSPQGGKPKDTEAFF
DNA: TGCGCCAGCAGCCCGCAGGGGGGAAAACCAAAGGACACTGAAGCTTTCTTT

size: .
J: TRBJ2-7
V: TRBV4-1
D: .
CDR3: CASSQTLTSPSYEQYF
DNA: TGCGCCAGCAGCCAAACCCTGACTAGTCCTTCCTACGAGCAGTACTTC